This TCR beta chain was sequenced in a study of response to subunit inactivated influenza vaccine. Per the germline V gene, CDR1 is SGHRS and CDR2 is YFSETQ. This CDR3 comprises 15 residues. J lost 7 bases, V lost 4 bases, and 12 bases had no gene match. As to this clonotype: Its specificity is unknown.

Study-level points and caveats: Researchers suggested that each seasonal influenza vaccination recruits few new T cells.

TCRdb analysed the RT-PCR reads with MiXCR anew, one entry per CDR3 protein. Counted here are 200,000 to 250,000 distinct CDR3 sequences, more than 10% occurring once; the ten biggest clones make up under 10%. J is TRBJ2-3 and V is TRBV5-1; TRBD1 matches at 7 bases. The source of this sequence is a man in his fifties or sixties who received an inactivated influenza vaccine. Here the sequenced sample was non-naive T cells sorted from PBMCs, taken 14 to 15 days before vaccination. The CDR3 bases are TGCGCCAGCAGCCTGGAGATGACAGGGTTAAATACGCAGTATTTT. Protein sequence: CASSLEMTGLNTQYF.